A selection of T cell receptor beta chains follows, all from one sample in a study of blood T cell repertoires in COVID-19. Only in-frame clones appear in the TCRdb table, and some are missing; sequencing was by immunoSEQ multiplex PCR. The sample contains approximately 450,000 clones, 80% to 90% of which appear only once. The sequenced material came from PBMCs or T cells enriched from blood (not recorded which). The receptors here all came from a man aged 30-40 years who had recovered from COVID-19. Each CDR3 is given with its conserved first and last residue. D genes are given only for firm matches. Size values are once, few and many counts, or a class for expanded clones, and some rows have none.

size | J | length | V | D | DNA | CDR3
once | TRBJ2-3 | 13 | TRBV6-5 | - | TGTGCCAGCAGACAACCGGGGGTAGATACGCAGTATTTT | CASRQPGVDTQYF
- | TRBJ2-1 | 14 | TRBV19 | - | TGTGCCAGTAATTCCGGGAGCTCCTACAATGAGCAGTTCTTC | CASNSGSSYNEQFF
- | TRBJ2-1 | 16 | TRBV11-1 | TRBD2 | TGTGCCAGCAGCTTACTAGCGGGAGGGCCGTTGGGTGAGCAGTTCTTC | CASSLLAGGPLGEQFF
- | TRBJ1-2 | 14 | TRBV5-1 | - | TGCGCCAGCACCGGAGGGACGGGTGTGGGTGGCTACACCTTC | CASTGGTGVGGYTF
- | TRBJ1-1 | 13 | TRBV29-1 | - | TGCAGCGTTGAGGTCAGGACAGACACTGAAGCTTTCTTT | CSVEVRTDTEAFF
few | TRBJ2-7 | 14 | TRBV27 | TRBD2 | TGTGCCAGCAGTTTGACTAGCGGGAGCTACGAGCAGTACTTC | CASSLTSGSYEQYF
- | TRBJ2-1 | 17 | TRBV28 | TRBD2 | TGTGCCAGCAGTTCCTCGCACCTAGCGGGAGCGGACAATGAGCAGTTCTTC | CASSSSHLAGADNEQFF
once | TRBJ2-2 | 14 | TRBV7-6 | TRBD1 | TGTGCCAGCAGATCCGACAGGGGCACCGGGGAGCTGTTTTTT | CASRSDRGTGELFF
- | TRBJ2-7 | 15 | TRBV10-2 | - | TGCGCCAGCAGGGATGGCGGAGGGAACTCCTACGAGCAGTACTTC | CASRDGGGNSYEQYF
few | TRBJ2-7 | 13 | TRBV19 | - | TGTGCCAGTGCAACTAGTTCCAACTACGAGCAGTACTTC | CASATSSNYEQYF
- | TRBJ2-1 | 17 | TRBV6-6 | TRBD2 | TGTGCCAGCAGTCGAACCCTACTAGCGGGAGATGGAAATGAGCAGTTCTTC | CASSRTLLAGDGNEQFF
once | TRBJ2-5 | 16 | TRBV19 | - | TGTGCCAGTAGTAACCCCACCCCCGGTTATGAAGAGACCCAGTACTTC | CASSNPTPGYEETQYF
- | TRBJ2-5 | 15 | TRBV18 | - | TGTGCCAGCTCACCACCGAGTCTTTCGCAAGAGACCCAGTACTTC | CASSPPSLSQETQYF
once | TRBJ2-7 | 14 | TRBV7-9 | TRBD1 | TGTGCCAGCAGCCAGGGGGCGCAGGGAAGCGAGCAGTACTTC | CASSQGAQGSEQYF
- | TRBJ1-2 | 13 | TRBV6-5 | TRBD1 | TGTGCCAGCAGTTACGGACAGGAGCGTGGCTACACCTTC | CASSYGQERGYTF
- | TRBJ1-5 | 12 | TRBV30 | - | TGTGCCTGGAGTCAGGTGGATCAGCCCCAGCATTTT | CAWSQVDQPQHF
- | TRBJ1-5 | 13 | TRBV6-5 | - | TGTGCCAGCAGTTCAGGGCTTTTGCAGCCCCAGCATTTT | CASSSGLLQPQHF
- | TRBJ2-2 | 12 | TRBV28 | - | TGTGCCACGAATCGGGACACCGGGGAGCTGTTTTTT | CATNRDTGELFF
- | TRBJ2-1 | 12 | TRBV5-1 | - | TGCGCCAGCACCGGGACCTACAATGAGCAGTTCTTC | CASTGTYNEQFF
few | TRBJ2-1 | 15 | TRBV18 | TRBD2 | TGTGCCAGCTCACAACTAGCGGGGCAATACAATGAGCAGTTCTTC | CASSQLAGQYNEQFF
- | TRBJ1-1 | 13 | TRBV30 | - | TGTGCCTGGAGTCTCCCTATCCGGGCTGAAGCTTTCTTT | CAWSLPIRAEAFF
- | TRBJ2-5 | 12 | TRBV10-1 | - | TGCGCCAGCAGTGACGCGGGAGAGACCCAGTACTTC | CASSDAGETQYF
- | TRBJ2-3 | 14 | TRBV2 | - | TGTGCCAGCAGGTTTAGAGGCGGCACAGATACGCAGTATTTT | CASRFRGGTDTQYF
- | TRBJ2-1 | 20 | TRBV24-1 | TRBD2 | TGTGCCACCAGTGACCTCTCTGGACGCGAGCGGGAGGGTGTTTTCAATGAGCAGTTCTTC | CATSDLSGREREGVFNEQFF
- | TRBJ2-2 | 14 | TRBV5-1 | - | TGCGCCAGCAGGGAGGGCTCGAACACCGGGGAGCTGTTTTTT | CASREGSNTGELFF
- | TRBJ2-2 | 14 | TRBV4-1 | - | TGCGCCAGCAGCCAAGATAGAGTGCTGGGGGAGCTGTTTTTT | CASSQDRVLGELFF
- | TRBJ1-6 | 15 | TRBV18 | TRBD1 | TGTGCCAGCTCACCAGCGGACAGGGGGCTTTCACCCCTCCACTTT | CASSPADRGLSPLHF